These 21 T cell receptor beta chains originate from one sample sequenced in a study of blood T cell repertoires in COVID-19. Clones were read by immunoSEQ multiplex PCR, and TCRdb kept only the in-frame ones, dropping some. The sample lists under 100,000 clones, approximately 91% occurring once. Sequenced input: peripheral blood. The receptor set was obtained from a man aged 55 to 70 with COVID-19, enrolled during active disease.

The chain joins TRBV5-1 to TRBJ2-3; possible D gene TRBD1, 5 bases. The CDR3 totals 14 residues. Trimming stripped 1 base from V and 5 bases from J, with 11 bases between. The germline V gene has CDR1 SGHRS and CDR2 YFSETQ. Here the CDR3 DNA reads TGCGCCAGCAGCTTGCAGGGTATGGAAGATACGCAGTATTTT. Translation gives CASSLQGMEDTQYF.

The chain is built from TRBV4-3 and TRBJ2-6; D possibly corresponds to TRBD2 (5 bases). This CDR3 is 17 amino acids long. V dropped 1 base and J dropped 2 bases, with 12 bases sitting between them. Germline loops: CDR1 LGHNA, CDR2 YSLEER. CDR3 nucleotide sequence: TGCGCCAGCAGCCAAGCGCGGGTAGGTGCTGGGGCCAACGTCCTGACTTTC. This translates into CASSQARVGAGANVLTF.

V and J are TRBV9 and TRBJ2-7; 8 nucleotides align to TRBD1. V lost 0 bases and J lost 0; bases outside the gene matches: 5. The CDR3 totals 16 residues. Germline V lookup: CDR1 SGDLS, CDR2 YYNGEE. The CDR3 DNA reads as TGTGCCAGCAGCGTAGGGGGGACAGGTCCCTCCTACGAGCAGTACTTC. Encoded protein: CASSVGGTGPSYEQYF.

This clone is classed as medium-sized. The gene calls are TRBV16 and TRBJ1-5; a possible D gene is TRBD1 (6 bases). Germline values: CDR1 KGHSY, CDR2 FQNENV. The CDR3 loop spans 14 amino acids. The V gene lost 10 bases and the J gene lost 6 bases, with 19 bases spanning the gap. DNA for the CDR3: TGTGCCATCGGCTTGGGGGCGACAGGTCAGCCCCAGCATTTT. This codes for CAIGLGATGQPQHF. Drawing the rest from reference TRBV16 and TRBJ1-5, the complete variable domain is GEEVAQTPKHLVRGEGQKAKLYCAPIKGHSYVFWYQQVLKNEFKFLISFQNENVFDETGMPKERFSAKCLPNSPCSLEIQATKLEDSAVYFCAIGLGATGQPQHFGDGTRLSIL.

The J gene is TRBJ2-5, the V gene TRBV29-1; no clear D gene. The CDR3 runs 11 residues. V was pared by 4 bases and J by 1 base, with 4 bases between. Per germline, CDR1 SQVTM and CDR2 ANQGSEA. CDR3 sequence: CSVGIQETQYF. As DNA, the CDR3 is TGCAGCGTTGGTATCCAAGAGACCCAGTACTTC. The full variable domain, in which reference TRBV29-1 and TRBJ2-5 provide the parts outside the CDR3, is SAVISQKPSRDICQRGTSLTIQCQVDSQVTMMFWYRQQPGQSLTLIATANQGSEATYESGFVIDKFPISRPNLTFSTLTVSNMSPEDSSIYLCSVGIQETQYFGPGTRLLVL.

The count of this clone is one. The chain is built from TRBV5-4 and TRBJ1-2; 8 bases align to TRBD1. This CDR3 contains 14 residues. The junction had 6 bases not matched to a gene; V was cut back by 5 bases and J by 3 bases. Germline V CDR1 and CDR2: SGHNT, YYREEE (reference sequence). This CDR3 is CASSKQGADYGYTF. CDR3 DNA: TGTGCCAGCAGTAAGCAGGGGGCAGACTATGGCTACACCTTC.

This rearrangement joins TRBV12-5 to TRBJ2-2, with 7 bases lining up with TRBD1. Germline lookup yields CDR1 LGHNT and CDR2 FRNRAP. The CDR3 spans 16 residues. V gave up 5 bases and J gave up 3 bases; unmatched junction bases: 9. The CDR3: CASGISQGSDTGELFF. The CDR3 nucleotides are TGTGCTAGTGGTATTTCACAGGGGTCGGACACCGGGGAGCTGTTTTTT.

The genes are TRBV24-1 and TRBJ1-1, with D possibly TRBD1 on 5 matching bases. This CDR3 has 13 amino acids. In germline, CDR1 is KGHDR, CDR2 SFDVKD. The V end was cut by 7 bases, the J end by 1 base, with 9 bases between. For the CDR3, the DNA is TGTGCCACCAGGGACACAAGGAACACTGAAGCTTTCTTT. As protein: CATRDTRNTEAFF.

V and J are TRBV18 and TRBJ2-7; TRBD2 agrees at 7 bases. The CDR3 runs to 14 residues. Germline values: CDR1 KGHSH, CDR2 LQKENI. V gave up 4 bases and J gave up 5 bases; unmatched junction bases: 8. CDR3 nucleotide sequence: TGTGCCAGCTCACGCGCGGGAGTAACCCACGAGCAGTACTTC. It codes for CASSRAGVTHEQYF.

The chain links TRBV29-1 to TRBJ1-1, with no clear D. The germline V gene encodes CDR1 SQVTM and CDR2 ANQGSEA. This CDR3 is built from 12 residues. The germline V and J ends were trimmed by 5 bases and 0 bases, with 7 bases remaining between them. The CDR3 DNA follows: TGCAGCGTTAAACTGATGAACACTGAAGCTTTCTTT. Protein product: CSVKLMNTEAFF.

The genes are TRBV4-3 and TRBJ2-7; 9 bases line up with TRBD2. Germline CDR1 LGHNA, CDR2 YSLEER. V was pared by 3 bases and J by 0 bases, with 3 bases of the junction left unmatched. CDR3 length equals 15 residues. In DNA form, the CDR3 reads TGCGCCAGCAGCCAGCGGGAGGGCAGCTCCTACGAGCAGTACTTC. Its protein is CASSQREGSSYEQYF.

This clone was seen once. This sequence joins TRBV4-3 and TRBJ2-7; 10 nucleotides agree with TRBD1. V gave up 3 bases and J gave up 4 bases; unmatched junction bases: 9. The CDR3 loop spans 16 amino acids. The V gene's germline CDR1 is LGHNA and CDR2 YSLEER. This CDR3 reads CASSHGGGQGWYEQYF. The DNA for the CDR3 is TGCGCCAGCAGCCATGGGGGGGGACAGGGGTGGTACGAGCAGTACTTC.

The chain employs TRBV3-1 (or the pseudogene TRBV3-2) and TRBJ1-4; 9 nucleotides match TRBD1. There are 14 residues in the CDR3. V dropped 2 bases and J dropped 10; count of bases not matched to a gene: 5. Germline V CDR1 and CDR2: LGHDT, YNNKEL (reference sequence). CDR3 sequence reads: CASSQRQGVAKLFF. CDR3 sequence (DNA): TGTGCCAGCAGCCAACGACAGGGGGTGGCAAAACTGTTTTTT.

The CDR3: CASSLRQNTEAFF. CDR3 sequence (DNA): TGTGCCAGCAGTCTCAGACAGAACACTGAAGCTTTCTTT. The chain is built from TRBV28 and TRBJ1-1, with no clear D. The CDR3 has 13 residues. The V gene's germline CDR1 is MDHEN and CDR2 SYDVKM. V lost 5 bases and J 1 base, leaving 8 bases between the germline ends.

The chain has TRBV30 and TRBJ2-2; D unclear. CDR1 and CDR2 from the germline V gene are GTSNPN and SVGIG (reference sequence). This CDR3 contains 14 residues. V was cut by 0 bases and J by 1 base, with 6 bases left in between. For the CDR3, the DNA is TGTGCCTGGAGTGTATTTATGAACACCGGGGAGCTGTTTTTT. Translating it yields CAWSVFMNTGELFF.

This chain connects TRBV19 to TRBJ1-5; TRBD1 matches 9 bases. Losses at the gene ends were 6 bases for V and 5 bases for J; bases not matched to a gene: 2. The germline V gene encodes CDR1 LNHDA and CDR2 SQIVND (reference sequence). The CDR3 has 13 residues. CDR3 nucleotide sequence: TGTGCCAGTAGCAGGACAGGGGATCAGCCCCAGCATTTT. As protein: CASSRTGDQPQHF.

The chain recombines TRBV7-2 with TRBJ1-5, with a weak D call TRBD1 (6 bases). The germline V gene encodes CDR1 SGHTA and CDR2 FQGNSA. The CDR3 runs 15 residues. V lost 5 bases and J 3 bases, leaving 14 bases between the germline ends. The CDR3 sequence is CASSPRGGVNQPQHF. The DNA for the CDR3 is TGTGCCAGCAGCCCCAGGGGAGGGGTCAATCAGCCCCAGCATTTT.

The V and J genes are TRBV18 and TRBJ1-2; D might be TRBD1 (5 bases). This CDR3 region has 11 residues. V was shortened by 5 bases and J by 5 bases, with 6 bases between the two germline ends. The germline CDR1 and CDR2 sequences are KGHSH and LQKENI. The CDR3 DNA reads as TGTGCCAGCTCAAAGGGGTATGGCTACACCTTC. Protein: CASSKGYGYTF.

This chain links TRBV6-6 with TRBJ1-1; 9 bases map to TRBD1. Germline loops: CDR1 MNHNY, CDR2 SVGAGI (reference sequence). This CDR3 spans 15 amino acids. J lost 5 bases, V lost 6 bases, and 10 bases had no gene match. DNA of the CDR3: TGTGCCAGCAGGCATCCGGGACAGGGAGAAACTGAAGCTTTCTTT. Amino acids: CASRHPGQGETEAFF.

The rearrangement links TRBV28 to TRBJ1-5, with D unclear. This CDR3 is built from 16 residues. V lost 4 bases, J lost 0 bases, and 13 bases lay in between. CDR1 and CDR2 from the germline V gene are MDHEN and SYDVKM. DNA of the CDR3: TGTGCCAGCAGTTCCCCTACTGTGAATAGCAATCAGCCCCAGCATTTT. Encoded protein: CASSSPTVNSNQPQHF.

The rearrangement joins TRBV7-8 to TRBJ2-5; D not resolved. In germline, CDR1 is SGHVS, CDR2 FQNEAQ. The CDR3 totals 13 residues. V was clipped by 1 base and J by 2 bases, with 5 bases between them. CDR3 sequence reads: CASSLVQQETQYF. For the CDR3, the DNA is TGTGCCAGCAGCTTAGTACAGCAAGAGACCCAGTACTTC.